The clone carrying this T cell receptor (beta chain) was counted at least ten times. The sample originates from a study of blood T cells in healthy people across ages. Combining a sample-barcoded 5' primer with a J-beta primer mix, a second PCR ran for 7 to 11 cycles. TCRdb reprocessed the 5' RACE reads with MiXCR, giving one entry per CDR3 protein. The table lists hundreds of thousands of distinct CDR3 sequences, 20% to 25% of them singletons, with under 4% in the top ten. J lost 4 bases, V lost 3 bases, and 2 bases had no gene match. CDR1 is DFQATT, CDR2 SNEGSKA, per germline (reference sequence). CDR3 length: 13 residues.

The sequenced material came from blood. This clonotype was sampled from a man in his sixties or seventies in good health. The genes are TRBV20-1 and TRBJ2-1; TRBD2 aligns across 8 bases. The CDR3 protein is CSARGLGYNEQFF. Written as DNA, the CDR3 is TGCAGTGCTAGGGGACTAGGATACAATGAGCAGTTCTTC.